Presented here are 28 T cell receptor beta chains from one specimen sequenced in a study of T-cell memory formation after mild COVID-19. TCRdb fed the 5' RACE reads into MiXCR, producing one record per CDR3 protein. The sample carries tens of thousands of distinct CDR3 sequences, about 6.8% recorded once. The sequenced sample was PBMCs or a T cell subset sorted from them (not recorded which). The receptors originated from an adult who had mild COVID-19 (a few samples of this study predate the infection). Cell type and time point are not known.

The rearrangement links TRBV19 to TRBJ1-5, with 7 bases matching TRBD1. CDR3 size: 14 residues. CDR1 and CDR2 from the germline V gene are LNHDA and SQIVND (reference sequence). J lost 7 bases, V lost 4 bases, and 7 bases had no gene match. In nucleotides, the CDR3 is TGTGCCAGTAGTACTGGGACAGCCGGCCAGCCCCAGCATTTT. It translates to CASSTGTAGQPQHF.

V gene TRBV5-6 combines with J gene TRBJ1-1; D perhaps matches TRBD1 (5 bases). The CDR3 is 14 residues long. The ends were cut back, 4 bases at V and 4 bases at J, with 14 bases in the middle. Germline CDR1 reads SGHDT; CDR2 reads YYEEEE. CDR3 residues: CASSASDRGTEAFF. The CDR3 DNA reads TGTGCCAGCAGCGCCTCCGACAGAGGCACTGAAGCTTTCTTT.

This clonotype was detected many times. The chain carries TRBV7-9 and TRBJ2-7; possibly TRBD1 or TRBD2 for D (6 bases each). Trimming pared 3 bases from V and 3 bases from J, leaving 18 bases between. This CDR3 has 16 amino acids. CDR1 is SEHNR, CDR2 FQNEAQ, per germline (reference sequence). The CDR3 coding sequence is TGTGCCAGCAGCTTTCGGGGGCAGGGACTTAGCTACGAGCAGTACTTC. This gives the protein CASSFRGQGLSYEQYF.

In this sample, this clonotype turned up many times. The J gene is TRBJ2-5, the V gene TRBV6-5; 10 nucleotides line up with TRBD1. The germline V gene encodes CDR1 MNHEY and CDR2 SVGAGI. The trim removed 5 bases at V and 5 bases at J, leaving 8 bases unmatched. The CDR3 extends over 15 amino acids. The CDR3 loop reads CASSPPGQGLETQYF. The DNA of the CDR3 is TGTGCCAGCAGTCCTCCGGGACAGGGGCTGGAGACCCAGTACTTC.

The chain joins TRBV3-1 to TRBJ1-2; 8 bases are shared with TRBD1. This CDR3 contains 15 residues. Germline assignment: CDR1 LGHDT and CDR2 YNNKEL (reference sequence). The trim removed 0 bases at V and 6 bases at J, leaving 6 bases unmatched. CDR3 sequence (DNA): TGTGCCAGCAGCCAAGACAGGGGGCAAATGCATGGCTACACCTTC. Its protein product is CASSQDRGQMHGYTF.

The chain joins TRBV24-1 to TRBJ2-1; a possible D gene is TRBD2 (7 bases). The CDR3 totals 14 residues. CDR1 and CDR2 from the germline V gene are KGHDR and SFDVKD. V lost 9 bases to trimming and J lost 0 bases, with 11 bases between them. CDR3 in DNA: TGTGCCACCCAGCGGGACAACTCCTACAATGAGCAGTTCTTC. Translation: CATQRDNSYNEQFF.

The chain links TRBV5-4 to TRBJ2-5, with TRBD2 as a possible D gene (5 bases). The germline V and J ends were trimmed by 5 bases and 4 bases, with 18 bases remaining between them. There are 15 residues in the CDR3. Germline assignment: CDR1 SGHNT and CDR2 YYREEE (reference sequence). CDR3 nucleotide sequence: TGTGCCAGCAGTTACGATGGGAAACGGGGAGAGACCCAGTACTTC. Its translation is CASSYDGKRGETQYF.

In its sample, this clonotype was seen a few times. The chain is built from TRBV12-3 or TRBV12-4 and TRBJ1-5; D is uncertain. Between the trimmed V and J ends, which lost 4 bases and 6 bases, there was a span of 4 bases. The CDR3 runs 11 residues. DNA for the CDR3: TGTGCCAGCAGTTCGGGTCAGCCCCAGCATTTT. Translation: CASSSGQPQHF.

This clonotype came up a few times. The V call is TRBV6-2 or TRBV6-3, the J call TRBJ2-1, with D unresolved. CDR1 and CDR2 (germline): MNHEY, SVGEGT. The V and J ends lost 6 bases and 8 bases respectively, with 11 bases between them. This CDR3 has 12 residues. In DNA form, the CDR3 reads TGTGCCAGCAGCTCGTCTAGAGATGAGCAGTTCTTC. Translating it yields CASSSSRDEQFF.

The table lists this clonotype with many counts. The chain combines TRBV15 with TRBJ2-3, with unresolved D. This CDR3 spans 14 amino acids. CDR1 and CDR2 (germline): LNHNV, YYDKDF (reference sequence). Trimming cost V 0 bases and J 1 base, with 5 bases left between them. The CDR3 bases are TGTGCCACCAGCAGAGACAGTCGCACAGATACGCAGTATTTT. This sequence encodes CATSRDSRTDTQYF.

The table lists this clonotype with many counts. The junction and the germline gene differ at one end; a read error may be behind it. The CDR3 DNA follows: TGTGCCAGCAGTGACAGCACCGATACGCAGTATTTT. The encoded protein is CASSDSTDTQYF. The chain carries TRBV28 and TRBJ2-3, with D perhaps TRBD1 (5 bases). Germline CDR1 MDHEN, CDR2 SYDVKM. This CDR3 contains 12 residues.

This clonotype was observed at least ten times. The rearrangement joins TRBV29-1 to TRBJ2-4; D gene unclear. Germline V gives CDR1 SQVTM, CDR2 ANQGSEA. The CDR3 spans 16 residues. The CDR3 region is CLVTPKAPRPKNIQYF. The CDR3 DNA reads TGCCTGGTTACCCCAAAAGCTCCTCGTCCCAAAAACATTCAGTACTTC.

Written as DNA, the CDR3 is TGTGCCAGCAGCACCACCGGGGCCCCCCGAGGAGATGAGCAGTTCTTC. Its translation: CASSTTGAPRGDEQFF. The chain links TRBV7-9 to TRBJ2-1; possibly TRBD1 or TRBD2 for D (5 bases each). The CDR3 covers 16 residues. Germline V gives CDR1 SEHNR, CDR2 FQNEAQ (reference sequence). V was clipped by 5 bases and J by 8 bases, with 22 bases between them.

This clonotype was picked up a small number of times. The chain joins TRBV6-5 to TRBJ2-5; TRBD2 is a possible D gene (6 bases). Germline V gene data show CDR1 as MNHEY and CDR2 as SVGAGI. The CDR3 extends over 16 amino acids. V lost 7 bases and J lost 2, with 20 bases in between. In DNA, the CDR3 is TGTGCCAGCACCCAAAGGCGGGGAACTTGGCAAGAGACCCAGTACTTC. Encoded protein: CASTQRRGTWQETQYF.

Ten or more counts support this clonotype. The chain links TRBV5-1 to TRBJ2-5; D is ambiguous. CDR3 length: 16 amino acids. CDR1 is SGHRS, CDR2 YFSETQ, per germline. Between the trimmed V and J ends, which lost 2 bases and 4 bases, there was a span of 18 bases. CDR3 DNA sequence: TGCGCCAGCAGCTTATCCCCGCAGAGACCGTCAGAGACCCAGTACTTC. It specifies CASSLSPQRPSETQYF. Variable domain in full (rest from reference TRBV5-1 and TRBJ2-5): KAGVTQTPRYLIKTRGQQVTLSCSPISGHRSVSWYQQTPGQGLQFLFEYFSETQRNKGNFPGRFSGRQFSNSRSEMNVSTLELGDSALYLCASSLSPQRPSETQYFGPGTRLLVL.

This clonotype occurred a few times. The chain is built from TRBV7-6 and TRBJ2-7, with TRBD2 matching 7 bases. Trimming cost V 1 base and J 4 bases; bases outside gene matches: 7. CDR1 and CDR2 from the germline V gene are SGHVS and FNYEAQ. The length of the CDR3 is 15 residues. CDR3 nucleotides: TGTGCCAGCAGCTTAGGAGGGACTAAACCTTACGAGCAGTACTTC. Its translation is CASSLGGTKPYEQYF.

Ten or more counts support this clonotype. The CDR3, as DNA: TGCAGCGTTGGATTGGGAGGGACAGGGTTTCGTGTTGAGCAGTTCTTC. This translates into CSVGLGGTGFRVEQFF. The chain carries TRBV29-1 and TRBJ2-1; 9 bases map to TRBD1. Trimming took 4 bases from V and 9 from J; bases not matched to a gene: 16. This CDR3 has 16 residues. Germline CDR1 reads SQVTM; CDR2 reads ANQGSEA.

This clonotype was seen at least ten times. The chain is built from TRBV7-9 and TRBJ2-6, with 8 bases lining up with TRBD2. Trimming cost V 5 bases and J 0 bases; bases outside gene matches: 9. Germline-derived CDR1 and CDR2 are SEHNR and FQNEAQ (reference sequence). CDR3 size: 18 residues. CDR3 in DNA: TGTGCCAGCAGCCATCGACTAGCGCGGGACTCTGGGGCCAACGTCCTGACTTTC. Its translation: CASSHRLARDSGANVLTF.

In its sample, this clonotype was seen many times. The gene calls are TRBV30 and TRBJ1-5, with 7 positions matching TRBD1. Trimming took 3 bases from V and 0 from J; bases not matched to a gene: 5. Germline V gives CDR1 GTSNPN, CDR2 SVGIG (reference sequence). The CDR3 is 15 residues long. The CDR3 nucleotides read TGTGCCTGGAGCCCCGACAGGGCTAGCAATCAGCCCCAGCATTTT. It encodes CAWSPDRASNQPQHF.

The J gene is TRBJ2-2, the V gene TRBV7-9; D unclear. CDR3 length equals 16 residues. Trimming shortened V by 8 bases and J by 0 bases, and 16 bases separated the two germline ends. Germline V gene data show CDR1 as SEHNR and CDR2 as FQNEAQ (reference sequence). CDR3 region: CASAPTGTANTGELFF. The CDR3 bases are TGTGCCAGCGCGCCAACGGGTACAGCGAACACCGGGGAGCTGTTTTTT.

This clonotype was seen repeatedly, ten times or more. CDR3 loop: CASSTGLAGIQETQYF. The CDR3 DNA follows: TGTGCCAGCAGCACAGGACTAGCGGGGATCCAAGAGACCCAGTACTTC. The chain joins TRBV7-3 to TRBJ2-5; TRBD2 agrees at 12 bases. Unmatched junction bases numbered 5, after V lost 5 bases and J lost 1 base. Per germline, CDR1 SGHTA and CDR2 FQGTGA. The CDR3 is 16 residues long.

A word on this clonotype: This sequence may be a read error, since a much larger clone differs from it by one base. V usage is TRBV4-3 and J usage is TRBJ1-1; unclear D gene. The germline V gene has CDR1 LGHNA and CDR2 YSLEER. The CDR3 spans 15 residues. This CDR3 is CTSSQEVRLNTEAFF. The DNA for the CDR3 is TGCACCAGCAGCCAAGAGGTCAGATTGAACACTGAAGCTTTCTTT.

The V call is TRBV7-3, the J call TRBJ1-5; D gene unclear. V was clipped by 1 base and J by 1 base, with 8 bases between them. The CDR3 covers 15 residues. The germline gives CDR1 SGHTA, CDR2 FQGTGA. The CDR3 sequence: CASSLRLDSNQPQHF. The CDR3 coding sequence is TGTGCCAGCAGCTTAAGGTTGGACAGCAATCAGCCCCAGCATTTT. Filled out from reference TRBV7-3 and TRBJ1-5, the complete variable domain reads GAGVSQTPSNKVTEKGKYVELRCDPISGHTALYWYRQSLGQGPEFLIYFQGTGAADDSGLPNDRFFAVRPEGSVSTLKIQRTERGDSAVYLCASSLRLDSNQPQHFGDGTRLSIL.

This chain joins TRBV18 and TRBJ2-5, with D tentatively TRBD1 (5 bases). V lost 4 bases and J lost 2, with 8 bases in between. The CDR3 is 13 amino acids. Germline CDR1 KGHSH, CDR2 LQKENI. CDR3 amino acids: CASSQQGQETQYF. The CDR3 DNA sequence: TGTGCCAGCTCACAGCAGGGACAAGAGACCCAGTACTTC.

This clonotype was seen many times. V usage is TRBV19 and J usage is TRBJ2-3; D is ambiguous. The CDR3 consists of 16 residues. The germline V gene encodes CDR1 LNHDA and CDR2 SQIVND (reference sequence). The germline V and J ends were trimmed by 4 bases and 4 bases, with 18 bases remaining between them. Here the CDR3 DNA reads TGTGCCAGTAGTACTCGGATGACGGGTCGATCAGATACGCAGTATTTT. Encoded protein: CASSTRMTGRSDTQYF.

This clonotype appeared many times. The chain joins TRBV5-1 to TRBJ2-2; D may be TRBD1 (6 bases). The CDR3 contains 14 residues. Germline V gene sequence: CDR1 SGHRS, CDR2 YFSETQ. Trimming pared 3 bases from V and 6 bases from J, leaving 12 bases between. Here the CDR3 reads CASSYRPGAGELFF. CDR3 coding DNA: TGCGCCAGCAGCTACCGGCCAGGGGCCGGGGAGCTGTTTTTT.

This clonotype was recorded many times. The CDR3: CASSQTGGLPDTQYF. DNA of the CDR3: TGTGCCAGCAGTCAGACAGGGGGCTTACCAGATACGCAGTATTTT. The chain links TRBV12-3 or TRBV12-4 to TRBJ2-3; 10 bases line up with TRBD1. Germline trimming cut 5 bases from V and 4 bases from J; bases unmatched to any gene: 6. There are 15 residues in the CDR3.

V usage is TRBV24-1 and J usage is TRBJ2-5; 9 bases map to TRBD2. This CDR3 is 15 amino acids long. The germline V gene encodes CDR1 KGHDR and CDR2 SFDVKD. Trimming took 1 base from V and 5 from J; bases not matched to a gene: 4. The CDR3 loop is CATSDFGLAGETQYF. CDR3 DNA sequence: TGTGCCACCAGTGATTTCGGGCTAGCGGGGGAGACCCAGTACTTC.